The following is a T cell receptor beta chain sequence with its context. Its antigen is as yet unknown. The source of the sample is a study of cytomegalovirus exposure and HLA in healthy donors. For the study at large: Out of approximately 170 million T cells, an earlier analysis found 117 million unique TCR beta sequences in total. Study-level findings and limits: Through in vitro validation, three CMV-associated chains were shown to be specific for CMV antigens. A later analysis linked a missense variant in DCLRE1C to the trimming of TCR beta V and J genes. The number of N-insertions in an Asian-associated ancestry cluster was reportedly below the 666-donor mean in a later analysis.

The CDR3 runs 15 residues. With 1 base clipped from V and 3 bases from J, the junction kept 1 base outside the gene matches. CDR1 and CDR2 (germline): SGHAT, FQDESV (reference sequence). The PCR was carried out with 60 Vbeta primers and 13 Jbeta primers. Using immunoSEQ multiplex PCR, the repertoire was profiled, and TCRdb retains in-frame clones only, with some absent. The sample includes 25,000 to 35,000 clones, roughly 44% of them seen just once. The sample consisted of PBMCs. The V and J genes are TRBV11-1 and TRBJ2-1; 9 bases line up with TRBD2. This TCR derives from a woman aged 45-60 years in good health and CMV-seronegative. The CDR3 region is CASSLVAGVYNEQFF. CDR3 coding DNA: TGTGCCAGCAGCTTAGTAGCGGGAGTCTACAATGAGCAGTTCTTC.